These 11 T cell receptor beta chains originate from one sample sequenced in a study of cytomegalovirus exposure and HLA in healthy donors. A multiplex PCR was run with 60 Vbeta primers and 13 Jbeta primers. Clones were read by immunoSEQ multiplex PCR, and TCRdb kept only the in-frame ones, dropping some. The sample has 150,000 to 200,000 clones, about 81% seen once. Sample: PBMCs. The source of these receptors is a man aged 18 to 30 in good health and CMV-seronegative.

This clone was detected only a few times. The chain has TRBV6-5 and TRBJ2-5, with a possible D match to TRBD2 (7 bases). The germline gives CDR1 MNHEY, CDR2 SVGAGI. The CDR3 contains 15 residues. The V end lost 6 bases, the J end lost 7 bases, and 21 bases lay between the germline ends. The CDR3 coding sequence is TGTGCCAGCAGCCAGACCGCTAGCGGAGGGGGGACCCAGTACTTC. Encoded protein: CASSQTASGGGTQYF.

Concerning this clone itself: The junction departs from germline at one end; a sequencing error may be responsible. The chain carries TRBV7-9 and TRBJ2-2; D gene uncertain. Germline V lookup: CDR1 SEHNR, CDR2 FQNEAQ (reference sequence). CDR3 length: 13 amino acids. The CDR3 region has the DNA TGTTCCAGCAGCCTTCCTCCCGCCGGGGAGCTGTTTTTT. It translates to CSSSLPPAGELFF.

The chain has TRBV6-6 and TRBJ2-3; D not resolved. Germline lookup yields CDR1 MNHNY and CDR2 SVGAGI (reference sequence). Trimming removed 0 bases from V and 4 bases from J, with 8 bases in between. This CDR3 comprises 14 residues. CDR3 sequence (DNA): TGTGCCAGCAGTTACTCTGAGTCGTCAGATACGCAGTATTTT. Amino acids: CASSYSESSDTQYF.

This clone turned up a few times. The V gene is TRBV27, the J gene TRBJ1-4; 8 positions agree with TRBD1. The CDR3 totals 16 residues. V was clipped by 5 bases and J by 5 bases; unmatched bases: 10. Germline V gene lookup returns CDR1 MNHEY and CDR2 SMNVEV (reference sequence). CDR3 amino acids: CASSGLLDRVNEKLFF. The CDR3 DNA is TGTGCCAGCAGTGGGTTATTGGACAGGGTCAATGAAAAACTGTTTTTT.

This chain uses TRBV11-3 with TRBJ2-5; D gene unclear. Trimming removed 0 bases from V and 7 bases from J, with 6 bases in between. The V gene's germline CDR1 is SGHNT and CDR2 YENEEA. This CDR3 has 12 residues. This CDR3 reads CASSLEGGTQYF. CDR3 coding DNA: TGTGCCAGCAGCTTAGAAGGCGGGACCCAGTACTTC.

There are a few counts of this clone. The J gene is TRBJ2-7, the V gene TRBV2; tentatively, D is TRBD1 (6 bases). CDR3 length: 13 amino acids. Germline lookup yields CDR1 SNHLY and CDR2 FYNNEI. Trimming cost V 10 bases and J 7 bases, with 20 bases left between them. Here the CDR3 reads CATGQGLRREQYF. The CDR3 DNA sequence: TGTGCCACGGGCCAGGGGCTACGTAGAGAGCAGTACTTC.

The rearrangement uses TRBV19 and TRBJ2-1, with 8 bases lining up with TRBD1. Germline trimming cut 1 base from V and 7 bases from J; bases unmatched to any gene: 6. CDR1 is LNHDA, CDR2 SQIVND, per germline (reference sequence). The CDR3 sequence is 15 residues long. CDR3 residues: CASSIGDRYPNEQFF. The CDR3 DNA follows: TGTGCCAGTAGTATAGGGGACAGGTACCCTAATGAGCAGTTCTTC.

The V gene is TRBV7-9, the J gene TRBJ1-1; a possible D gene is TRBD1 (6 bases). Germline assignment: CDR1 SEHNR and CDR2 FQNEAQ (reference sequence). Trimming left V 5 bases short and J 7 bases short, with 14 bases between. The CDR3 has 13 amino acids. The CDR3 coding sequence is TGTGCCAGCAGCATAACAGGGATCAGTGAAGCTTTCTTT. Translated, it gives CASSITGISEAFF.

The rearrangement uses TRBV6-5 and TRBJ1-1; D is unresolved. The CDR3 length is 14 residues. Germline values: CDR1 MNHEY, CDR2 SVGAGI. V lost 6 bases and J 1 base, leaving 12 bases between the germline ends. CDR3 residues: CASRRGRRNTEAFF. CDR3 DNA sequence: TGTGCCAGCAGACGAGGAAGGCGGAACACTGAAGCTTTCTTT.

The genes are TRBV29-1 and TRBJ2-1, with 10 bases fitting TRBD2. Germline CDR1 is SQVTM and CDR2 is ANQGSEA. The J segment lost 9 bases and the V segment lost 3 bases, leaving 8 bases of the junction unmatched. The CDR3 is made up of 14 amino acids. In DNA, the CDR3 is TGCAGCGTTGATCTTCCGGGACTAGCGTTTGAGCAGTTCTTC. Translation gives CSVDLPGLAFEQFF.

The J gene is TRBJ2-2, the V gene TRBV9; 7 positions match TRBD2. The CDR3 length is 16 residues. Trimming took 1 base from V and 4 from J; bases not matched to a gene: 7. Germline-derived CDR1 and CDR2 are SGDLS and YYNGEE. The CDR3 spells CASSVSSGGGTGELFF. CDR3 coding DNA: TGTGCCAGCAGCGTATCTAGTGGGGGGGGCACCGGGGAGCTGTTTTTT.